This T cell receptor beta chain was obtained from a study of blood T cell repertoires in COVID-19. Study-wide context: Sources were T cells, B-cell-depleted T cells, or PBMCs; the material itself was cDNA or gDNA.

This CDR3 spans 17 amino acids. V was pared by 3 bases and J by 7 bases, with 10 bases of the junction left unmatched. CDR1 is MDHEN and CDR2 is SYDVKM in the germline V gene. Profiling relied on immunoSEQ multiplex PCR, and the TCRdb table lists in-frame clones only, not all of them. The repertoire includes 200,000 to 300,000 clones, roughly 81% of them detected once, and around 7.2% sits in the top ten. This receptor was taken from a woman over 75 with COVID-19, enrolled during active disease. Sequencing was performed on peripheral blood. The chain combines TRBV28 with TRBJ1-5, with TRBD1 identical over 12 bases. CDR3 protein: CASSFIPGQGAKQPQHF. In nucleotides, the CDR3 is TGTGCCAGCAGTTTTATTCCGGGACAGGGGGCTAAACAGCCCCAGCATTTT. Complete variable domain (other parts from reference TRBV28 and TRBJ1-5): DVKVTQSSRYLVKRTGEKVFLECVQDMDHENMFWYRQDPGLGLRLIYFSYDVKMKEKGDIPEGYSVSREKKERFSLILESASTNQTSMYLCASSFIPGQGAKQPQHFGDGTRLSIL.